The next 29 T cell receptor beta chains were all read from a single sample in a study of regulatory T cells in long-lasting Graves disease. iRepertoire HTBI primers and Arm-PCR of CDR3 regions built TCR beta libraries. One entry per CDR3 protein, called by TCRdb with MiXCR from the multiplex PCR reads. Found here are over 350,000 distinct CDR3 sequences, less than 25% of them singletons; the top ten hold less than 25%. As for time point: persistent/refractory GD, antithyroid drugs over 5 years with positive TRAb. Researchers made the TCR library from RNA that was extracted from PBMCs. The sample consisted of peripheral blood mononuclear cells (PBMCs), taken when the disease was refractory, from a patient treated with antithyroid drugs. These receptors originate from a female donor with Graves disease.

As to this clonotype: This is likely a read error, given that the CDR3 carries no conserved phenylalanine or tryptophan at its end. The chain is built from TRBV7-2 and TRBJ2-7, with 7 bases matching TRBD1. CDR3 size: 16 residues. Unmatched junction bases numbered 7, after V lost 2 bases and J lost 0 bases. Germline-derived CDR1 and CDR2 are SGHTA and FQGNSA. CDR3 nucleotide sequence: TGTGCCAGCAGCTTAACAGGGGCCCTATCCTCCTACGAGCAGTACCTC. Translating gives CASSLTGALSSYEQYL.

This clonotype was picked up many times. The CDR3 coding sequence is TGTGCCAGCAGCAACCGGGCCGCCTACGAGCAGTACTTC. It encodes CASSNRAAYEQYF. The V call is TRBV11-1, the J call TRBJ2-7; D remains ambiguous. V lost 5 bases and J lost 2, with 10 bases in between. Germline V CDR1 and CDR2: SGHAT, FQDESV (reference sequence). The CDR3 length is 13 residues.

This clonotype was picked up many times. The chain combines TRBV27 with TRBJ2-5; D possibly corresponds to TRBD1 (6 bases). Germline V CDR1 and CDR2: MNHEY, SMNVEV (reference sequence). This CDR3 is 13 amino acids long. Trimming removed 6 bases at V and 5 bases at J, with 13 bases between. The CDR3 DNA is TGTGCCAGCAGACGTCAGGGGCGGGAGACCCAGTACTTC. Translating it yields CASRRQGRETQYF.

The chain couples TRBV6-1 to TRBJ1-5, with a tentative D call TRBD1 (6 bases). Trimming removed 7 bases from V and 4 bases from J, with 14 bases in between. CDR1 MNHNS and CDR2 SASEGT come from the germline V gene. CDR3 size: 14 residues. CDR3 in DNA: TGTGCCAGCACCCGATCAGGGGTGAATCAGCCCCAGCATTTT. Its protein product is CASTRSGVNQPQHF.

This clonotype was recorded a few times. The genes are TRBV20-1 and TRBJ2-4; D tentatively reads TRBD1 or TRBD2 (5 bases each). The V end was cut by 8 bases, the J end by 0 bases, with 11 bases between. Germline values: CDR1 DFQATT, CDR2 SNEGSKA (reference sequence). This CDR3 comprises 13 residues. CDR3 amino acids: CSLEGIAKNIQYF. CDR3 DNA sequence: TGCAGTTTAGAGGGGATAGCCAAAAACATTCAGTACTTC.

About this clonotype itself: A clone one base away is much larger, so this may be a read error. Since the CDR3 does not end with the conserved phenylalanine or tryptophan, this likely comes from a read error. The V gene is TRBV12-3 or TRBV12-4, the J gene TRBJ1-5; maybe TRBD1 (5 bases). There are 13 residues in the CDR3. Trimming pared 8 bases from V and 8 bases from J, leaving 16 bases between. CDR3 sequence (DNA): TGTGCCAGCGGAGATTCTCTGGGGGAGCCCCAGCATCTT. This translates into CASGDSLGEPQHL.

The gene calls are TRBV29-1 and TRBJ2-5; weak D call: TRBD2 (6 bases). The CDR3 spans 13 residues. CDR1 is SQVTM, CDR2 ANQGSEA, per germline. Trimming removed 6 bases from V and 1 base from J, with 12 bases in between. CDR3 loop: CSVDGGIQETQYF. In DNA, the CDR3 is TGCAGCGTGGATGGCGGGATCCAAGAGACCCAGTACTTC.

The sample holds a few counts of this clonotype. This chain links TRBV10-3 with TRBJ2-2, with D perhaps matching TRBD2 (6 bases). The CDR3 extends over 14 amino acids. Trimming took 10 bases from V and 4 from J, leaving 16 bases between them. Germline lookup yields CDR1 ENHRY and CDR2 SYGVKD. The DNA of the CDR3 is TGTGCCACCCACGGAGGGCCTAGCACCGGGGAGCTGTTTTTT. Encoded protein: CATHGGPSTGELFF.

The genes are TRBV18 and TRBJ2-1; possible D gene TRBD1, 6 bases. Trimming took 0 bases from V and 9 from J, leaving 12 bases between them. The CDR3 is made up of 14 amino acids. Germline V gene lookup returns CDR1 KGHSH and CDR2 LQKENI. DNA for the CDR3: TGTGCCAGCTCACCACCGTCAGGGGCCAGTGAGCAGTTCTTC. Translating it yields CASSPPSGASEQFF. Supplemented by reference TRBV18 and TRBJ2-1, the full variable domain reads NAGVMQNPRHLVRRRGQEARLRCSPMKGHSHVYWYRQLPEEGLKFMVYLQKENIIDESGMPKERFSAEFPKEGPSILRIQQVVRGDSAAYFCASSPPSGASEQFFGPGTRLTVL.

The CDR3, as DNA: TGTGCCAGCAGTTACGAACTAATAGCGGGACCTTCCTACGAGCAGTACTTC. Encoded protein: CASSYELIAGPSYEQYF. The V and J genes are TRBV6-2 or TRBV6-3 and TRBJ2-7; 8 bases line up with TRBD2. CDR3 length: 17 amino acids. With 2 bases clipped from V and 1 base from J, the junction kept 10 bases outside the gene matches. Germline CDR1 and CDR2: MNHEY and SVGEGT.

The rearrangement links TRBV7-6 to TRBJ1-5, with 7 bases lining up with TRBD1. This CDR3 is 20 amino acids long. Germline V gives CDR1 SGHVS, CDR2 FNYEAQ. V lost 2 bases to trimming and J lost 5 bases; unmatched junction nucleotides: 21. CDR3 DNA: TGTGCCAGCAGCTTATTAGGACGGGGTCCCGAGACAGGGTCTTATCAGCCCCAGCATTTT. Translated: CASSLLGRGPETGSYQPQHF.

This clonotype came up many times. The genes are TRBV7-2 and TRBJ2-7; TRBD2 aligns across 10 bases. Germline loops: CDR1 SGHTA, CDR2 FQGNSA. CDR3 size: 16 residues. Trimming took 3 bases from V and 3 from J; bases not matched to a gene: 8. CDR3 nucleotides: TGTGCCAGCAGCTTTCTTCCGAGGACTAGCGGCTACGAGCAGTACTTC. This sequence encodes CASSFLPRTSGYEQYF.

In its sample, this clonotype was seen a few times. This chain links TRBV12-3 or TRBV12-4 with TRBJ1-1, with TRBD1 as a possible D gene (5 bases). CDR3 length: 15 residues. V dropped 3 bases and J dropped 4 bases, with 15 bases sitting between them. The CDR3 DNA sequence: TGTGCCAGCAGTTTGGGGTTATTAAGGGGCACTGAAGCTTTCTTT. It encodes CASSLGLLRGTEAFF.

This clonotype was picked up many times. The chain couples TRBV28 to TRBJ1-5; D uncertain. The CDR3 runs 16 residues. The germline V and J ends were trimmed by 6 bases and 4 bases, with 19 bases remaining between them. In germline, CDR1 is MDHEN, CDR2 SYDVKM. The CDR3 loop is CASRYSKRGFNQPQHF. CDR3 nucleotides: TGTGCCAGCAGGTATTCGAAACGCGGGTTTAATCAGCCCCAGCATTTT.

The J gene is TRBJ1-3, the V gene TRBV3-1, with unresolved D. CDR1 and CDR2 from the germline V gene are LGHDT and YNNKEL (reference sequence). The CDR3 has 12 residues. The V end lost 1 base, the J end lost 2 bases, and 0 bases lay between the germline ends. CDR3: CASSQAGNTIYF. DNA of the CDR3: TGTGCCAGCAGCCAAGCTGGAAACACCATATATTTT.

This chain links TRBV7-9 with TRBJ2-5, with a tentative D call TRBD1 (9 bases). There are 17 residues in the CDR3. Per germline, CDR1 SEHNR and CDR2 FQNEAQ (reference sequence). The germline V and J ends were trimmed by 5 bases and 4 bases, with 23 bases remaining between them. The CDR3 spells CASSPSGGTGKGETQYF. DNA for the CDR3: TGTGCCAGCAGCCCCTCGGGGGGGACAGGGAAGGGAGAGACCCAGTACTTC.

The CDR3: CASSTKGGQGSFNQPQHF. CDR3 nucleotides: TGTGCCAGCAGCACCAAAGGTGGACAGGGCTCCTTTAATCAGCCCCAGCATTTT. V is TRBV9 and J is TRBJ1-5; TRBD1 matches 8 bases. CDR1 is SGDLS and CDR2 is YYNGEE in the germline V gene. This CDR3 region has 18 residues. Losses at the gene ends were 4 bases for V and 4 bases for J; bases not matched to a gene: 16.

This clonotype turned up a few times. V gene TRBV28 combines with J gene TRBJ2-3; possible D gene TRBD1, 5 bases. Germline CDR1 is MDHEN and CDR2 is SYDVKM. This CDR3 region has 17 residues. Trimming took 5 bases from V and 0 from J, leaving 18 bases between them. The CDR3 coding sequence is TGTGCCAGCAGTCCCATGGGGCGGACCTCTAGCACAGATACGCAGTATTTT. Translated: CASSPMGRTSSTDTQYF.

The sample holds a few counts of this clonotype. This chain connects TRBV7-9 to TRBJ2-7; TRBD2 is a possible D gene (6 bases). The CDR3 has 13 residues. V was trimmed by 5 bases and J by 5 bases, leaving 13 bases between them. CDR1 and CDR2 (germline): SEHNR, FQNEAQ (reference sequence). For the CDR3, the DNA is TGTGCCAGCAGCCCCCTTGGAGGGAACGAGCAGTACTTC. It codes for CASSPLGGNEQYF.

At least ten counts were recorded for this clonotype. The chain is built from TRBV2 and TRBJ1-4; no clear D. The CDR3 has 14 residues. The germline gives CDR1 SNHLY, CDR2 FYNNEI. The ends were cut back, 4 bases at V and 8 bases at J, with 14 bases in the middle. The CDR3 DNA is TGTGCCAGCAGTGTGCATATCCCCGGGGAAAAACTGTTTTTT. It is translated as CASSVHIPGEKLFF. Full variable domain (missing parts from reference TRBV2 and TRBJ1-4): EPEVTQTPSHQVTQMGQEVILRCVPISNHLYFYWYRQILGQKVEFLVSFYNNEISEKSEIFDDQFSVERPDGSNFTLKIRSTKLEDSAMYFCASSVHIPGEKLFFGSGTQLSVL.

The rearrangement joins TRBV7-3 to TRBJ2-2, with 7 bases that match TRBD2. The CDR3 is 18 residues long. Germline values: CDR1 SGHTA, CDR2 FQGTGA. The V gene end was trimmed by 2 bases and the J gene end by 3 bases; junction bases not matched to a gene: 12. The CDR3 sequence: CASSLERAGVMDTGELFF. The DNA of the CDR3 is TGTGCCAGCAGCTTAGAGAGGGCGGGAGTAATGGACACCGGGGAGCTGTTTTTT.

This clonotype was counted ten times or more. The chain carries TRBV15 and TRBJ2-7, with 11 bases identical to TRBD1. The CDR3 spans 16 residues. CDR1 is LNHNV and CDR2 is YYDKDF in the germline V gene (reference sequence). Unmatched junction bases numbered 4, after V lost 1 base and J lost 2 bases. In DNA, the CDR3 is TGTGCCACCAGCAGAGTACGGGGACAGGGGGCCTACGAGCAGTACTTC. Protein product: CATSRVRGQGAYEQYF.

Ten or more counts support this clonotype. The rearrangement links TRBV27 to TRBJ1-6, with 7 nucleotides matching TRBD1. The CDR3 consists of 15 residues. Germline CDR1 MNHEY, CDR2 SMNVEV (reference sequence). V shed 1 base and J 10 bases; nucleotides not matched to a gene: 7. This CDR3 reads CASSLLGQGGSPLHF. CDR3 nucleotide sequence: TGTGCCAGCAGTTTATTAGGGCAGGGGGGCTCACCCCTCCACTTT.

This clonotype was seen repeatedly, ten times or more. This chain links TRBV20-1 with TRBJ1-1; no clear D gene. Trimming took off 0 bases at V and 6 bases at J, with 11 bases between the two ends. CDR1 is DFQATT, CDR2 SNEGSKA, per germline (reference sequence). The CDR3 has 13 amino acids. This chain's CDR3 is CSARDPLVAEAFF. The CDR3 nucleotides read TGCAGTGCTAGAGATCCCTTGGTCGCTGAAGCTTTCTTT.

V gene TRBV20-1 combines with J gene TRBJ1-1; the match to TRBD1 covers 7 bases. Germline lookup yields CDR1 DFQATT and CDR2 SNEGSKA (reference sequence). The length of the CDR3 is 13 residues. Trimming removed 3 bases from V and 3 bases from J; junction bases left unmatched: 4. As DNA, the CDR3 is TGCAGTGCTAGGGAAGACAGGGACACTGAAGCTTTCTTT. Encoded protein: CSAREDRDTEAFF.

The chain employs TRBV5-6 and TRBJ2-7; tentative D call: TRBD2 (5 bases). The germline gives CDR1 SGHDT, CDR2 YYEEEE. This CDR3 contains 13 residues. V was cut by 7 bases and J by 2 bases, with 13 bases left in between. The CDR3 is CASGGLSTYEQYF. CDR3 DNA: TGTGCCAGCGGAGGACTGTCTACCTACGAGCAGTACTTC.

The CDR3 sequence: CASSQGDREGGYTF. In DNA form, the CDR3 reads TGCGCCAGCAGCCAAGGGGACAGGGAAGGTGGCTACACCTTC. This rearrangement joins TRBV4-3 to TRBJ1-2; 9 nucleotides line up with TRBD1. Germline V gene data show CDR1 as LGHNA and CDR2 as YSLEER. The CDR3 contains 14 residues. Losses at the gene ends were 1 base for V and 7 bases for J; bases not matched to a gene: 4.

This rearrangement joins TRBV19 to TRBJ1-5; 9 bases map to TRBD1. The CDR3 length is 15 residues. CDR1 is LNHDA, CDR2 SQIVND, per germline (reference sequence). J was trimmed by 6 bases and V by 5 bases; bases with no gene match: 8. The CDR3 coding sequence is TGTGCCAGTAGTTTACAGGGGGCCGTGGTTCAGCCCCAGCATTTT. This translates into CASSLQGAVVQPQHF. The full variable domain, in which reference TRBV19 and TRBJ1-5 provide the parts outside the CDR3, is DGGITQSPKYLFRKEGQNVTLSCEQNLNHDAMYWYRQDPGQGLRLIYYSQIVNDFQKGDIAEGYSVSREKKESFPLTVTSAQKNPTAFYLCASSLQGAVVQPQHFGDGTRLSIL.

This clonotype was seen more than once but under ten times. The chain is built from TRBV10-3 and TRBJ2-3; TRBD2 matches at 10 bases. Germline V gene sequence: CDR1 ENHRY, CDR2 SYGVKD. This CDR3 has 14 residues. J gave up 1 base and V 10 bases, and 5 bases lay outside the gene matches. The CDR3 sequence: CATRTSGRTDTQYF. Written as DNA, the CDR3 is TGTGCCACCCGGACTAGCGGACGCACAGATACGCAGTATTTT.